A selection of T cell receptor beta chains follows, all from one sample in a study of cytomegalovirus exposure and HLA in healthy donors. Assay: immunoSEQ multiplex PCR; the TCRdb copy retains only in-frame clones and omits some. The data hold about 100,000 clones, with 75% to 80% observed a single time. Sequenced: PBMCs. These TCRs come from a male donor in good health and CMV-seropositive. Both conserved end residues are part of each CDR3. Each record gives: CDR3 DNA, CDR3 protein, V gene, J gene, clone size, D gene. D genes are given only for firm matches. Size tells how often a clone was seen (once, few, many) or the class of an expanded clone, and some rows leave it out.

cdr3_nt: TGCGCCAGCAGCCAATCACAGGTCCGCGGGATGGATACGCAGTATTTT
cdr3_aa: CASSQSQVRGMDTQYF
v_call: TRBV4-1
j_call: TRBJ2-3
clone_size: few
d_call: .

cdr3_nt: TGCAGCGTTGAAGTGGGACAGGGCCTAAGCATTCAGTACTTC
cdr3_aa: CSVEVGQGLSIQYF
v_call: TRBV29-1
j_call: TRBJ2-4
clone_size: .
d_call: TRBD1

cdr3_nt: TGTGCCAGCAGTCCCGGAGGGACTCTAGTGGGGGATGAGCAGTACTTC
cdr3_aa: CASSPGGTLVGDEQYF
v_call: TRBV28
j_call: TRBJ2-7
clone_size: .
d_call: .

cdr3_nt: TGTGCCAGCAGTCGGGGGGGGGCGGTAGCGGGAGCTCACGAGCAGTACTTC
cdr3_aa: CASSRGGAVAGAHEQYF
v_call: TRBV7-9
j_call: TRBJ2-7
clone_size: .
d_call: TRBD2

cdr3_nt: TGTGCCAGCAGCTTAGCGGCTGGCTCTGGGGCCAACGTCCTGACTTTC
cdr3_aa: CASSLAAGSGANVLTF
v_call: TRBV7-9
j_call: TRBJ2-6
clone_size: once
d_call: .

cdr3_nt: TGTGCCATCAGTGGACTAGCGGGTGGAACAGATACGCAGTATTTT
cdr3_aa: CAISGLAGGTDTQYF
v_call: TRBV10-3
j_call: TRBJ2-3
clone_size: .
d_call: TRBD2

cdr3_nt: TGTGCTAGCACCAGGGGGCCGGGCCAAGAGACCCAGTACTTC
cdr3_aa: CASTRGPGQETQYF
v_call: TRBV28
j_call: TRBJ2-5
clone_size: .
d_call: TRBD1

cdr3_nt: TGTGCCACTCAGGGGGCCGGGGGCTACACCTTC
cdr3_aa: CATQGAGGYTF
v_call: TRBV2
j_call: TRBJ1-2
clone_size: .
d_call: TRBD1

cdr3_nt: TGTGCCAGTCACGGGGGGGCCTCCTACAATGAGCAGTTCTTC
cdr3_aa: CASHGGASYNEQFF
v_call: TRBV18
j_call: TRBJ2-1
clone_size: .
d_call: TRBD2

cdr3_nt: TGTGCCAGCAGCCGGACAGGGGGCTACTACGAGCAGTACTTC
cdr3_aa: CASSRTGGYYEQYF
v_call: TRBV6-5
j_call: TRBJ2-7
clone_size: .
d_call: TRBD1

cdr3_nt: TGTGCCAGCAGCGCTGGCCTTTTTGGCAATCAGCCCCAGCATTTT
cdr3_aa: CASSAGLFGNQPQHF
v_call: TRBV9
j_call: TRBJ1-5
clone_size: .
d_call: .

cdr3_nt: TGTGCCAGCAGCTTCGAGGGGGCGGCGGATACGCAGTATTTT
cdr3_aa: CASSFEGAADTQYF
v_call: TRBV7-9
j_call: TRBJ2-3
clone_size: .
d_call: TRBD1

cdr3_nt: TGTGCCAGCAGCGTAGAGGTGGGGCCAACCGGGGAGCTGTTTTTT
cdr3_aa: CASSVEVGPTGELFF
v_call: TRBV9
j_call: TRBJ2-2
clone_size: .
d_call: .

cdr3_nt: TGTGCCAGCAGCCTATTCGCGGGGGGGGCGCAAAACATTCAGTACTTC
cdr3_aa: CASSLFAGGAQNIQYF
v_call: TRBV7-2
j_call: TRBJ2-4
clone_size: .
d_call: TRBD2

cdr3_nt: TGCGCCAGCAGCCAGGGGGGCACTAACTATGGCTACACCTTC
cdr3_aa: CASSQGGTNYGYTF
v_call: TRBV5-1
j_call: TRBJ1-2
clone_size: .
d_call: TRBD1

cdr3_nt: TGTGCCAGCACCCCCGTAGTCGGGGCCTACGAGCAGTACTTC
cdr3_aa: CASTPVVGAYEQYF
v_call: TRBV7-2
j_call: TRBJ2-7
clone_size: .
d_call: .

cdr3_nt: TGCATCCCCAGCAAGGGGGGGGTGAAGTATTTT
cdr3_aa: CIPSKGGVKYF
v_call: TRBV29-1
j_call: TRBJ2-3
clone_size: .
d_call: .

cdr3_nt: TGTGCCAGCTCACCACCGGGAGGGGTGGAAAAACTGTTTTTT
cdr3_aa: CASSPPGGVEKLFF
v_call: TRBV18
j_call: TRBJ1-4
clone_size: .
d_call: .

cdr3_nt: TGTGCCAGCAGCTCCCCCAACAGGGGGCAAGCTTTCTTT
cdr3_aa: CASSSPNRGQAFF
v_call: TRBV7-2
j_call: TRBJ1-1
clone_size: .
d_call: TRBD1

cdr3_nt: TGTGCCAGTAGTCCTAGGACAGGGATTGAGACCCAGTACTTC
cdr3_aa: CASSPRTGIETQYF
v_call: TRBV19
j_call: TRBJ2-5
clone_size: .
d_call: TRBD1

cdr3_nt: TGCGCCAGCCGGGAACTAGCGACCACCTACAATGAGCAGTTCTTC
cdr3_aa: CASRELATTYNEQFF
v_call: TRBV5-1
j_call: TRBJ2-1
clone_size: .
d_call: TRBD2

cdr3_nt: TGCGCCAGCGGTCCTTTAGCGGGAGGATTCTACAATGAGCAGTTCTTC
cdr3_aa: CASGPLAGGFYNEQFF
v_call: TRBV5-1
j_call: TRBJ2-1
clone_size: few
d_call: TRBD2

cdr3_nt: TGTGCCAGCAGTATCACAGGGGAGTACGAGCAGTACTTC
cdr3_aa: CASSITGEYEQYF
v_call: TRBV19
j_call: TRBJ2-7
clone_size: .
d_call: TRBD1

cdr3_nt: TGCGCCAGCAGGGTAAACAGGGTAGAAACTGAAGCTTTCTTT
cdr3_aa: CASRVNRVETEAFF
v_call: TRBV10-2
j_call: TRBJ1-1
clone_size: .
d_call: .

cdr3_nt: TGTGCCAGCAGCGTAGCTTTACAGGGAGGGTACTATGGCTACACCTTC
cdr3_aa: CASSVALQGGYYGYTF
v_call: TRBV9
j_call: TRBJ1-2
clone_size: .
d_call: .

cdr3_nt: TGTGCCAGCAGCTTGGGGGGGACCTACGAGCAGTACTTC
cdr3_aa: CASSLGGTYEQYF
v_call: TRBV7-3
j_call: TRBJ2-7
clone_size: .
d_call: TRBD2

cdr3_nt: TGTGCCAGCAGCGGCCACAGGGGGGACGAGCAGTACTTC
cdr3_aa: CASSGHRGDEQYF
v_call: TRBV5-6
j_call: TRBJ2-7
clone_size: .
d_call: TRBD1

cdr3_nt: TGTGCCAGCAGAAGACTAGGGTACAATGAGCAGTTCTTC
cdr3_aa: CASRRLGYNEQFF
v_call: TRBV6-5
j_call: TRBJ2-1
clone_size: .
d_call: .

cdr3_nt: TGTGCCAGCAGCTTAGGTGGCGGGCCCGCCTACGAGCAGTACTTC
cdr3_aa: CASSLGGGPAYEQYF
v_call: TRBV7-2
j_call: TRBJ2-7
clone_size: .
d_call: .

cdr3_nt: TGTGCCAGCAGCATTTGGACCGTAGCGAGCACCGGGGAGCTGTTTTTT
cdr3_aa: CASSIWTVASTGELFF
v_call: TRBV7-9
j_call: TRBJ2-2
clone_size: .
d_call: .

cdr3_nt: TGTGCCAGCAGTTTGCACCAGGGGGCCTCCACAGATACGCAGTATTTT
cdr3_aa: CASSLHQGASTDTQYF
v_call: TRBV28
j_call: TRBJ2-3
clone_size: .
d_call: TRBD1

cdr3_nt: TGTGCCAGCAGCCAAGTCGGAGGGAGGGTAGATACGCAGTATTTT
cdr3_aa: CASSQVGGRVDTQYF
v_call: TRBV4-2
j_call: TRBJ2-3
clone_size: .
d_call: TRBD2

cdr3_nt: TGTGCCAGCAGCCCCCGAGGAGAGGGTACGTTCAATGAGCAGTTCTTC
cdr3_aa: CASSPRGEGTFNEQFF
v_call: TRBV9
j_call: TRBJ2-1
clone_size: .
d_call: .

cdr3_nt: TGTGCCAGCAGTTTAGAATGGGCTAGCGGGAGCTCCTACGAGCAGTACTTC
cdr3_aa: CASSLEWASGSSYEQYF
v_call: TRBV28
j_call: TRBJ2-7
clone_size: medium-sized
d_call: TRBD2

cdr3_nt: TGTGCCAGCAGCCAGGGACAACTCCACCTCTACGAGCAGTACTTC
cdr3_aa: CASSQGQLHLYEQYF
v_call: TRBV7-2
j_call: TRBJ2-7
clone_size: .
d_call: .

cdr3_nt: TGTGCCAGCAGTGTTGACTTGAACCGATACAATGAGCAGTTCTTC
cdr3_aa: CASSVDLNRYNEQFF
v_call: TRBV2
j_call: TRBJ2-1
clone_size: .
d_call: .

cdr3_nt: TGTGCCAGCAGTGCGGACAGATATTCGGAAGGGCAGTACTTC
cdr3_aa: CASSADRYSEGQYF
v_call: TRBV6-5
j_call: TRBJ2-7
clone_size: .
d_call: .

cdr3_nt: TGTGCCAGCACCCCTGGACAGAAGAACACTGAAGCTTTCTTT
cdr3_aa: CASTPGQKNTEAFF
v_call: TRBV5-8
j_call: TRBJ1-1
clone_size: .
d_call: .

cdr3_nt: TGTGCCAGCAGCCTTTGGACAGCTTTTAGCGAGCAGTACTTC
cdr3_aa: CASSLWTAFSEQYF
v_call: TRBV7-6
j_call: TRBJ2-7
clone_size: .
d_call: .

cdr3_nt: TGCAGCGTGACTGAATCGGAGACCCAGTACTTC
cdr3_aa: CSVTESETQYF
v_call: TRBV29-1
j_call: TRBJ2-5
clone_size: .
d_call: .

cdr3_nt: TGTGCCAGCGGCCCCAGGGACAGGGTGACCGGGGAGCTGTTTTTT
cdr3_aa: CASGPRDRVTGELFF
v_call: TRBV7-8
j_call: TRBJ2-2
clone_size: .
d_call: TRBD1

cdr3_nt: TGCGCCAGCAGCCAACACCGGTACTACGAGCAGTACTTC
cdr3_aa: CASSQHRYYEQYF
v_call: TRBV4-3
j_call: TRBJ2-7
clone_size: .
d_call: .

cdr3_nt: TGTGCCAGCAGCCTGAAAGGTGCCGGACTAGCGGATACCGGGGAGCTGTTTTTT
cdr3_aa: CASSLKGAGLADTGELFF
v_call: TRBV5-5
j_call: TRBJ2-2
clone_size: .
d_call: TRBD2